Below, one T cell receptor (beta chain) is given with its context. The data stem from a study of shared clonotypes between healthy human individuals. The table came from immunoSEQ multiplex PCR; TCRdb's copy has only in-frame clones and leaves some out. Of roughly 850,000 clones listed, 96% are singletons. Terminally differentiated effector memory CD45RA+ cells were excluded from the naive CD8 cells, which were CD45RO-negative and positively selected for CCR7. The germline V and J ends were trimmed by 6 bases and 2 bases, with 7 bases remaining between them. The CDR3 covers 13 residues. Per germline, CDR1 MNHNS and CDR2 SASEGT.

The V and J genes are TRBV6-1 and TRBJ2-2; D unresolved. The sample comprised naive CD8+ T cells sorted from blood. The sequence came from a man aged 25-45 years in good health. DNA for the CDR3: TGTGCCAGCAGGTCTGCTAACACCGGGGAGCTGTTTTTT. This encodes CASRSANTGELFF.